Each of the 4 T cell receptor beta chains below was sequenced from the same sample in a study of blood T cells in healthy people across ages. A second PCR, run for about 7 to 11 cycles, used a sample-barcoded 5' primer plus a J-beta primer mix. TCRdb analysed the 5' RACE reads with MiXCR anew, one entry per CDR3 protein. This table holds under 1,000,000 distinct CDR3 sequences, around 34% found once. Sequenced sample: blood. The receptors shown here come from a man aged 18 to 30 in good health.

This clonotype was counted a few times. The V call is TRBV7-2, the J call TRBJ2-5, with 7 bases fitting TRBD1. The DNA end favors TRBJ2-7, so the J call may be wrong. Germline values: CDR1 SGHTA, CDR2 FQGNSA. This CDR3 is 14 amino acids long. The DNA of the CDR3 is TGTGCCAGCAGCCCCGCGACAGGGAATCGCGAGCAGTACTTC. Protein product: CASSPATGNREQYF.

J is TRBJ2-3 and V is TRBV4-3, with 8 nucleotides matching TRBD2. With 5 bases clipped from V and 3 bases from J, the junction kept 10 bases outside the gene matches. The germline V gene has CDR1 LGHNA and CDR2 YSLEER. The CDR3 runs 16 residues. The chain's CDR3 is CASSSMVGGATDTQYF. For the CDR3, the DNA is TGCGCCAGCAGCTCGATGGTCGGGGGGGCTACAGATACGCAGTATTTT.

This sequence joins TRBV29-1 and TRBJ2-1; D is perhaps TRBD2 (6 bases). V shed 1 base and J shed 7 bases, with 14 bases lying between them. Germline V gene lookup returns CDR1 SQVTM and CDR2 ANQGSEA. The CDR3 runs 14 residues. CDR3 sequence (DNA): TGCAGCGTTGAAGGCCTAGCGCAATGGAATGAGCAGTTCTTC. Its protein is CSVEGLAQWNEQFF.

J is TRBJ2-3 and V is TRBV7-2; D is perhaps TRBD1 (5 bases). The V end lost 4 bases, the J end lost 7 bases, and 15 bases lay between the germline ends. The CDR3 loop spans 14 amino acids. The germline CDR1 and CDR2 sequences are SGHTA and FQGNSA. CDR3 in amino acids: CASSSASRGYTQYF. The CDR3 DNA sequence: TGTGCCAGCAGCTCCGCGTCAAGGGGATATACGCAGTATTTT.